This T cell receptor beta chain is drawn from a study of molecular identifiers for immune sequencing clone quantification. As for the study in general: With replicates, the RNA of about 21,000 or 97,000 naive CD8 cells was split five ways and four were sequenced. Study-wide findings and caveats: Amid approximately 1 million naive cells, spiked Jurkat TCR RNA from one cell was reportedly still detectable.

Details on this clonotype: The antigen remains unidentified. This may arise from a read error, as a much more abundant clone is one base away.

TCRdb passed the PCR reads through MiXCR, listing each CDR3 protein once. The sample has about 640,000 distinct CDR3 sequences, 15% to 20% seen once; the top ten hold roughly 0.83%. Sorted inputs of about 19,000 to 1,100,000 cells, with 10%, 30% or 50% RNA, yielded naive CD8 libraries. A CD8+CD4-CCR7+CD45RA+ phenotype served as the sorting definition for naive CD8 T cells. Germline lookup yields CDR1 MNHEY and CDR2 SMNVEV (reference sequence). The CDR3 contains 15 residues. The source is a human donor in good health. Some libraries in this study had Jurkat cell RNA spiked in. Source material: naive CD8+ T cells from blood, with Jurkat cell RNA spiked in. Regarding subset: FACS-sorted CD8+CD4-CCR7+CD45RA+ naive T cells. The chain has TRBV27 and TRBJ2-5, with 9 bases that match TRBD1. CDR3 protein: CASSAGTGMEKTLYF. The CDR3 DNA reads TGTGCCAGCAGTGCCGGGACAGGGATGGAGAAGACCCTGTACTTC.